The following is a T cell receptor (beta chain) sequence with its context. Its antigen remains unidentified. This entry is derived from a study of CD8 T cells in ankylosing spondylitis. The study, taken as a whole, reports: Prior literature has documented some motif variants in synovial fluid and blood from reactive arthritis. One TCR beta motif, made up of several highly homologous variants, appeared characteristic of ankylosing spondylitis blood.

V trimming: 5 bases; J trimming: 4 bases; junction bases outside the gene matches: 4. The CDR3 sequence is 15 residues long. CDR1 and CDR2 (germline): SGHTA, FQGTGA. TCR beta libraries were made by quantitative 5'-RACE with molecular barcodes. TCRdb reanalysed the 5' RACE reads using MiXCR and keeps one entry per CDR3 protein. Among roughly 700,000 distinct CDR3 sequences listed, over 15% were seen once. The V gene is TRBV7-3, the J gene TRBJ2-1; 11 bases agree with TRBD2. The specimen was blood, either unsorted or a sorted T cell fraction (not recorded which). This sequence originates from a male donor with ankylosing spondylitis. DNA of the CDR3: TGTGCCAGCAGCCGGGGACTAGCGGATTACAATGAGCAGTTCTTC. It translates to CASSRGLADYNEQFF. The full variable domain, rest sourced from reference TRBV7-3 and TRBJ2-1, is GAGVSQTPSNKVTEKGKYVELRCDPISGHTALYWYRQSLGQGPEFLIYFQGTGAADDSGLPNDRFFAVRPEGSVSTLKIQRTERGDSAVYLCASSRGLADYNEQFFGPGTRLTVL.